The 2 T cell receptor beta chains presented below share a single source sample, sequenced in a study of T cells in Graves' hyperthyroidism and ophthalmopathy. Authors of the study amplified TCR beta CDR3 regions from RNA transcripts. With the HTBI primer set, the TCR CDR3 went through a first round of RT-PCR. Each CDR3 protein is one row after TCRdb ran MiXCR on the multiplex PCR reads. The table lists about 350,000 distinct CDR3 sequences, about a sixth of them singletons. Sequencing was performed on blood. All receptors come from a woman aged 30 to 39 with Graves' hyperthyroidism that later progressed to Graves' ophthalmopathy.

A few counts support this clonotype. V is TRBV24-1 and J is TRBJ1-3; perhaps TRBD1 as D (6 bases). The CDR3 covers 14 residues. The V end lost 10 bases, the J end lost 0 bases, and 12 bases lay between the germline ends. The V gene's germline CDR1 is KGHDR and CDR2 SFDVKD. The CDR3 sequence: CATEGGDSGNTIYF. The CDR3 DNA is TGTGCCACTGAAGGGGGAGACTCTGGAAACACCATATATTTT.

There are many counts of this clonotype. The genes are TRBV30 and TRBJ1-2, with D perhaps TRBD1 (6 bases). The germline V and J ends were trimmed by 0 bases and 4 bases, with 15 bases remaining between them. CDR3 length: 15 residues. The germline V gene has CDR1 GTSNPN and CDR2 SVGIG (reference sequence). Here the CDR3 DNA reads TGTGCCTGGAGTGTAGTCTCGGGACATACCTATGGCTACACCTTC. Amino acid sequence: CAWSVVSGHTYGYTF.